The present T cell receptor (beta chain) was sequenced within a study of blood T cell repertoires in COVID-19. Study summary: The cDNA or gDNA used as material had been derived from T cells, B-cell-depleted T cells, or PBMCs.

This clone was recorded a few times. Clones were read by immunoSEQ multiplex PCR, and TCRdb kept only the in-frame ones, dropping some. Counted here are about 280,000 clones, 88% occurring once; the ten biggest clones make up roughly 9.1%. Trimming removed 1 base from V and 0 bases from J, with 16 bases in between. Per the germline V gene, CDR1 is MGHRA and CDR2 is YSYEKL. There are 17 residues in the CDR3. The sequence derives from a man aged 18 to 30 with active or convalescent COVID-19. What was sequenced was peripheral blood. This chain links TRBV4-1 with TRBJ2-7; TRBD2 might be the D (6 bases). The CDR3 protein is CASSQVWAPGASYEQYF. DNA for the CDR3: TGCGCCAGCAGCCAAGTTTGGGCCCCGGGAGCCTCCTACGAGCAGTACTTC.